The text below deals with one TCR beta chain. No antigen is known for it. Axillary draining lymph nodes of breast cancer patients supplied the node samples. These data are taken from a study of breast tumors, draining lymph nodes, adjacent tissues. Study conclusions and caveats: That most tumor T cells come from lymph nodes remained unproven.

TCRdb used MiXCR to reprocess the multiplex PCR reads, holding one entry per CDR3 protein. The data hold some 130,000 distinct CDR3 sequences, with nearly 20% observed a single time. The CDR3 consists of 14 residues. Looked up from germline, CDR1 is LGHDT and CDR2 is YNNKEL (reference sequence). V dropped 4 bases and J dropped 4; count of bases not matched to a gene: 5. Material: axillary lymph node tissue. The receptor comes from a female donor with breast cancer. Some clones in this sample may be carry-over from other donors' samples. The chain couples TRBV3-1 to TRBJ2-3; 7 bases are shared with TRBD1. The CDR3 DNA sequence: TGTGCCAGCAGCCCACAGGGGCCGCCAGATACGCAGTATTTT. Translating it yields CASSPQGPPDTQYF.